These T cell receptor beta chains were read from a single sample in a study of cytomegalovirus exposure and HLA in healthy donors. This table comes from immunoSEQ multiplex PCR, and its TCRdb copy is limited to in-frame clones, with some not included. The sample consists of some 200,000 clones, approximately 81% of them appearing once. The source material was PBMCs. The receptors shown here come from a woman between 50 and 59 years old in good health and CMV-seronegative. Each CDR3 is given with its conserved first and last residue. A D gene is named only where the DNA matches it firmly. Clone size is stated in some rows and not others, as once, few, many or a class when expanded.

J,size,D,V,CDR3,DNA
TRBJ2-1,NA,NA,TRBV19,CASSGFGYNEQFF,TGTGCCAGTTCTGGATTCGGGTACAATGAGCAGTTCTTC
TRBJ1-5,NA,NA,TRBV9,CASSVGGLGNQPQHF,TGTGCCAGCAGCGTAGGGGGCCTGGGCAATCAGCCCCAGCATTTT
TRBJ2-3,NA,NA,TRBV5-1,CASSPDSSSTDTQYF,TGCGCCAGCAGCCCCGACAGTTCTAGCACAGATACGCAGTATTTT
TRBJ2-1,NA,TRBD1,TRBV6-1,CASRAGTGSFNEQFF,TGTGCCAGCAGGGCCGGGACAGGGTCCTTTAATGAGCAGTTCTTC
TRBJ1-2,NA,NA,TRBV28,CASSLSPLANYGYTF,TGTGCCAGCAGTTTATCTCCGTTAGCTAACTATGGCTACACCTTC
TRBJ2-1,NA,NA,TRBV6-4,CASSDSSSYNEQFF,TGTGCCAGCAGTGACTCGTCCAGCTACAATGAGCAGTTCTTC
TRBJ2-3,NA,TRBD2,TRBV6-4,CASSDGTSSDTQYF,TGTGCCAGCAGTGACGGGACTAGCTCAGATACGCAGTATTTT
TRBJ2-4,NA,NA,TRBV15,CATSRSTVAKNIQYF,TGTGCCACCAGCAGATCGACAGTAGCCAAAAACATTCAGTACTTC
TRBJ2-7,NA,TRBD1,TRBV18,CASSPWDRGRDEQYF,TGTGCCAGCTCACCCTGGGACAGGGGGCGCGACGAGCAGTACTTC
TRBJ2-7,once,NA,TRBV25-1,CASSEWGRYEQYF,TGTGCCAGCAGTGAATGGGGGCGTTACGAGCAGTACTTC
TRBJ2-7,NA,NA,TRBV21-1,CASSNGTSGSRSYEQYF,TGTGCCAGCAGCAACGGGACTAGCGGGTCGCGCTCCTACGAGCAGTACTTC
TRBJ2-1,NA,NA,TRBV4-3,CASSQDQGYNEQFF,TGCGCCAGCAGCCAAGATCAGGGATACAATGAGCAGTTCTTC
TRBJ2-7,once,NA,TRBV21-1,CASSPGGDSYEQYF,TGTGCCAGCAGCCCGGGGGGCGACTCCTACGAGCAGTACTTC
TRBJ1-3,NA,NA,TRBV4-2,CASSQEAGSGNTIYF,TGTGCCAGCAGCCAAGAGGCAGGCTCTGGAAACACCATATATTTT
TRBJ2-6,once,NA,TRBV5-5,CASSLTGFSSGANVLTF,TGTGCCAGCAGCCTGACAGGATTTAGCTCTGGGGCCAACGTCCTGACTTTC
TRBJ1-1,NA,NA,TRBV10-3,CAISETPGAGAMNTEAFF,TGTGCCATCAGTGAGACCCCTGGGGCAGGGGCCATGAACACTGAAGCTTTCTTT
TRBJ1-5,NA,NA,TRBV7-2,CASSLAWSGDQPQHF,TGTGCCAGCAGCTTAGCCTGGTCGGGTGACCAGCCCCAGCATTTT
TRBJ2-7,NA,NA,TRBV2,CASSIRDKYEQYF,TGTGCCAGCAGTATCCGGGACAAATACGAGCAGTACTTC
TRBJ2-1,NA,TRBD2,TRBV6-5,CASSTGGYEQFF,TGTGCCAGCAGTACCGGGGGGTATGAGCAGTTCTTC
TRBJ1-6,NA,NA,TRBV6-1,CASRGHEGYNSPLHF,TGTGCCAGCAGGGGACATGAGGGCTATAATTCACCCCTCCACTTT
TRBJ1-6,NA,NA,TRBV10-3,CAISAGSSPLHF,TGTGCCATCAGTGCGGGGTCTTCACCCCTCCACTTT
TRBJ2-7,NA,NA,TRBV6-5,CASSYSRTTITYEQYF,TGTGCCAGCAGTTACAGCAGGACTACCATCACCTACGAGCAGTACTTC
TRBJ2-1,many,NA,TRBV4-3,CASSQGLGGQYNEQFF,TGCGCCAGCAGCCAAGGGCTGGGGGGACAGTACAATGAGCAGTTCTTC
TRBJ1-3,few,NA,TRBV7-2,CASSSRTSGNTIYF,TGTGCCAGCAGCTCTAGAACTTCTGGAAACACCATATATTTT
TRBJ2-3,NA,TRBD2,TRBV10-3,CAISTGTSGADTQYF,TGTGCCATCAGCACCGGGACTAGCGGCGCAGATACGCAGTATTTT
TRBJ2-1,once,NA,TRBV18,CASSPRSLVYNEQFF,TGTGCCAGCTCACCGCGGTCACTAGTGTACAATGAGCAGTTCTTC
TRBJ2-7,once,NA,TRBV7-2,CASSSSLRRGSYEQYF,TGTGCCAGCAGCTCCTCCTTGCGCAGGGGCTCCTACGAGCAGTACTTC
TRBJ1-1,NA,NA,TRBV27,CASSLGPNTEAFF,TGTGCCAGCAGTTTGGGGCCGAACACTGAAGCTTTCTTT
TRBJ2-5,few,NA,TRBV28,CASTHGTFQETQYF,TGTGCCAGCACCCACGGGACATTCCAAGAGACCCAGTACTTC
TRBJ2-2,few,NA,TRBV30,CAWRPLASVGTGELFF,TGTGCCTGGAGACCCTTAGCGTCTGTCGGTACCGGGGAGCTGTTTTTT
TRBJ2-1,few,NA,TRBV7-2,CASGDLSSYNEQFF,TGTGCCTCCGGGGACTTATCGTCCTACAATGAGCAGTTCTTC
TRBJ1-4,NA,NA,TRBV6-1,CASSLKTAGSEKLFF,TGTGCCAGCAGCCTCAAAACCGCGGGATCGGAAAAACTGTTTTTT
TRBJ1-4,NA,TRBD1,TRBV7-9,CASSADRAGTNEKLFF,TGTGCCAGCAGCGCGGACAGGGCTGGGACTAATGAAAAACTGTTTTTT
TRBJ1-1,NA,TRBD1,TRBV9,CASSSQGASTEAFF,TGTGCCAGCAGCTCGCAGGGGGCTAGCACTGAAGCTTTCTTT
TRBJ1-4,NA,NA,TRBV28,CASRIASSNEKLFF,TGTGCCAGCAGAATTGCAAGCTCTAATGAAAAACTGTTTTTT
TRBJ2-1,NA,TRBD2,TRBV7-2,CASSLVPSGRVGRNEQFF,TGTGCCAGCAGCTTAGTGCCTAGCGGGCGGGTGGGACGGAATGAGCAGTTCTTC
TRBJ1-1,NA,NA,TRBV11-2,CASSPGFGSTEAFF,TGTGCCAGCAGCCCAGGGTTCGGGAGCACTGAAGCTTTCTTT
TRBJ2-1,NA,NA,TRBV9,CASSAPSHNEQFF,TGTGCCAGCAGCGCCCCGAGCCACAATGAGCAGTTCTTC
TRBJ1-1,once,NA,TRBV28,CASSLLQRLNTEAFF,TGTGCCAGCAGCCTCTTACAGCGGCTGAACACTGAAGCTTTCTTT
TRBJ1-1,NA,NA,TRBV21-1,CASSKARNTEAFF,TGTGCCAGCAGCAAAGCGAGGAACACTGAAGCTTTCTTT
TRBJ2-7,few,NA,TRBV11-2,CASSLANPGLGYEQYF,TGTGCCAGCAGCTTAGCGAATCCGGGACTTGGCTACGAGCAGTACTTC
TRBJ2-2,NA,TRBD2,TRBV11-1,CASSTGLAGGPGGELFF,TGTGCCAGCAGCACGGGACTAGCGGGAGGGCCCGGCGGGGAGCTGTTTTTT
TRBJ1-4,NA,NA,TRBV5-1,CASRRGGAMANEKLFF,TGCGCCAGCAGGCGAGGGGGTGCTATGGCTAATGAAAAACTGTTTTTT
TRBJ1-6,NA,NA,TRBV27,CASGARAYNSPLHF,TGTGCCAGCGGGGCTCGGGCCTATAATTCACCCCTCCACTTT
TRBJ2-7,NA,NA,TRBV28,CASSFVVHERGYEQYF,TGTGCCAGCAGTTTTGTAGTTCACGAAAGGGGGTACGAGCAGTACTTC
TRBJ2-1,NA,TRBD2,TRBV18,CASSPLPGLHRREVDNEQFF,TGTGCCAGCTCACCCCTCCCGGGCCTCCATAGGCGGGAGGTAGACAATGAGCAGTTCTTC
TRBJ1-1,NA,TRBD1,TRBV7-2,CASSAGGWGTEAFF,TGTGCCAGCAGCGCAGGGGGCTGGGGCACTGAAGCTTTCTTT
TRBJ2-7,NA,TRBD1,TRBV9,CASSGRTGDYEQYF,TGTGCCAGCAGCGGCCGGACAGGGGACTACGAGCAGTACTTC
TRBJ2-7,NA,TRBD2,TRBV27,CASTQTSGRGEQYF,TGTGCCAGCACCCAGACTAGCGGGAGGGGCGAGCAGTACTTC
TRBJ2-1,NA,NA,TRBV28,CASRPISTGRNEQFF,TGTGCCAGCAGACCAATCTCGACAGGCCGCAATGAGCAGTTCTTC
TRBJ1-5,NA,NA,TRBV15,CATSRDGWGEQPQHF,TGTGCCACCAGCAGAGATGGGTGGGGGGAGCAGCCCCAGCATTTT
TRBJ1-4,once,NA,TRBV19,CASSIGQRSEKLFF,TGTGCCAGTAGTATAGGACAGAGATCGGAAAAACTGTTTTTT
TRBJ2-1,NA,NA,TRBV29-1,CSVVVGGSYNEQFF,TGCAGCGTTGTCGTCGGGGGCTCCTACAATGAGCAGTTCTTC
TRBJ2-5,NA,NA,TRBV15,CATTPRGPGETQYF,TGTGCCACCACCCCTAGGGGTCCGGGAGAGACCCAGTACTTC